Here is one T cell receptor beta chain with its context. Its antigen is not known. Treatment for all HIV-infected participants took place in the United States. Between the trimmed V and J ends, which lost 4 bases and 2 bases, there was a span of 18 bases. Germline V lookup: CDR1 MNHEY, CDR2 SMNVEV (reference sequence). The CDR3 consists of 17 residues. A v3.0 immunoSEQ assay was performed at survey level. TCRdb's copy holds only in-frame clones and misses some; the assay was immunoSEQ multiplex PCR. The profile shows roughly 17,000 clones, 70% to 90% of them singletons. The record originates from a study of long-term antiretroviral therapy in people with HIV. Points from the study as a whole: Comparison with controls showed narrower CDR3 length ranges in HIV repertoires. Clones showing expansion before ART dominated the repertoire at all time points.

V and J are TRBV27 and TRBJ2-1, with D hard to call. The sequence came from a man aged 45-60 years with HIV. This sample comprised unsorted PBMCs, obtained 0.3 years before starting antiretroviral therapy. The CDR3 reads CASSSLGRHYPYNEQFF. The CDR3, as DNA: TGTGCCAGCAGTTCCCTCGGCAGACACTACCCCTACAATGAGCAGTTCTTC.